These 27 T cell receptor beta chains were all obtained from the same sample, sequenced in a study of tumour-infiltrating T cells in Burkitt lymphoma. The table came from immunoSEQ multiplex PCR; TCRdb's copy has only in-frame clones and leaves some out. Among just under 4,500 clones listed, 80% to 90% were seen once. Material for sequencing was tumor tissue. These TCRs come from a human donor with diffuse large B-cell lymphoma. Some clones in this sample may be carry-over from other donors' samples.

The J gene is TRBJ2-1, the V gene TRBV5-1, with 7 bases identical to TRBD2. The CDR3 is made up of 15 amino acids. Germline V gene data show CDR1 as SGHRS and CDR2 as YFSETQ. Losses at the gene ends were 4 bases for V and 0 bases for J; bases not matched to a gene: 4. In DNA form, the CDR3 reads TGCGCCAGCAGCCCCGGGGGGAGCTCCTACAATGAGCAGTTCTTC. Translation gives CASSPGGSSYNEQFF.

The chain employs TRBV11-2 and TRBJ1-2, with TRBD1 matching over 7 bases. The V gene end was trimmed by 1 base and the J gene end by 2 bases; junction bases not matched to a gene: 16. The CDR3 is 19 amino acids. CDR1 is SGHAT, CDR2 FQNNGV, per germline. The CDR3 DNA follows: TGTGCCAGCAGCTTAGGGGGTCAGGGGGGCAGGGGTGGAAACTATGGCTACACCTTC. Encoded protein: CASSLGGQGGRGGNYGYTF.

The V and J genes are TRBV7-9 and TRBJ1-2, with a tentative D call TRBD1 (6 bases). The CDR3 runs to 14 residues. The germline V and J ends were trimmed by 5 bases and 7 bases, with 17 bases remaining between them. The germline gives CDR1 SEHNR, CDR2 FQNEAQ (reference sequence). The DNA for the CDR3 is TGTGCCAGCAGCCGCCTAGGGGGGGCGAGTGGCTACACCTTC. Amino acids: CASSRLGGASGYTF.

V is TRBV9 and J is TRBJ2-1; TRBD2 aligns across 10 bases. J lost 0 bases, V lost 0 bases, and 6 bases had no gene match. From germline, CDR1 is SGDLS and CDR2 YYNGEE. This CDR3 has 18 amino acids. CDR3 coding DNA: TGTGCCAGCAGCGTAGGTTCTAGCGGGGGCCGCTCCTACAATGAGCAGTTCTTC. It specifies CASSVGSSGGRSYNEQFF.

The CDR3 DNA is TGTGCCAGCAGCCTACCACCGGGACAGGGTTTTGGGACCCAGTACTTC. Protein product: CASSLPPGQGFGTQYF. The chain joins TRBV14 to TRBJ2-5, with 9 bases lining up with TRBD1. From germline, CDR1 is SGHDN and CDR2 FVKESK. Losses at the gene ends were 4 bases for V and 7 bases for J; bases not matched to a gene: 13. The CDR3 spans 16 residues. Complete variable domain (other parts from reference TRBV14 and TRBJ2-5): EAGVTQFPSHSVIEKGQTVTLRCDPISGHDNLYWYRRVMGKEIKFLLHFVKESKQDESGMPNNRFLAERTGGTYSTLKVQPAELEDSGVYFCASSLPPGQGFGTQYFGPGTRLLVL.

The J gene is TRBJ2-1, the V gene TRBV27; no firm D call. This CDR3 has 12 amino acids. Germline CDR1 reads MNHEY; CDR2 reads SMNVEV (reference sequence). Trimming removed 0 bases at V and 9 bases at J, with 6 bases between. The CDR3: CASSLSRSEQFF. In DNA, the CDR3 is TGTGCCAGCAGTTTATCGCGAAGTGAGCAGTTCTTC.

This chain uses TRBV20-1 with TRBJ2-1; no definite D call. V was clipped by 5 bases and J by 6 bases, with 8 bases between them. CDR1 and CDR2 (germline): DFQATT, SNEGSKA (reference sequence). This CDR3 is built from 11 residues. DNA for the CDR3: TGCAGTGCTTATAGTGGCAATGAGCAGTTCTTC. Translated, it gives CSAYSGNEQFF.

J is TRBJ1-1 and V is TRBV6-6; D remains ambiguous. Germline assignment: CDR1 MNHNY and CDR2 SVGAGI (reference sequence). V dropped 5 bases and J dropped 4 bases, with 8 bases sitting between them. The CDR3 extends over 12 amino acids. CDR3 DNA: TGTGCCAGCAGTACCTGGGGCACTGAAGCTTTCTTT. The encoded protein is CASSTWGTEAFF.

The chain carries TRBV28 and TRBJ2-5, with 7 nucleotides matching TRBD2. Looked up from germline, CDR1 is MDHEN and CDR2 is SYDVKM. V trimming: 5 bases; J trimming: 6 bases; junction bases outside the gene matches: 9. The CDR3 sequence is 14 residues long. The CDR3 nucleotides are TGTGCCAGCAGTCCCGGTGGCGGGAGTAAGACCCAGTACTTC. Translating gives CASSPGGGSKTQYF. Variable domain in full (rest from reference TRBV28 and TRBJ2-5): DVKVTQSSRYLVKRTGEKVFLECVQDMDHENMFWYRQDPGLGLRLIYFSYDVKMKEKGDIPEGYSVSREKKERFSLILESASTNQTSMYLCASSPGGGSKTQYFGPGTRLLVL.

The CDR3 nucleotides are TGTGCCAGCAGCTTACTTCGGAGCTCTGGAAACACCATATATTTT. Protein: CASSLLRSSGNTIYF. The chain employs TRBV5-6 and TRBJ1-3; no clear D. There are 15 residues in the CDR3. Germline CDR1 and CDR2: SGHDT and YYEEEE. The ends were cut back, 2 bases at V and 0 bases at J, with 9 bases in the middle. The full variable domain, rest sourced from reference TRBV5-6 and TRBJ1-3, is DAGVTQSPTHLIKTRGQQVTLRCSPKSGHDTVSWYQQALGQGPQFIFQYYEEEERQRGNFPDRFSGHQFPNYSSELNVNALLLGDSALYLCASSLLRSSGNTIYFGEGSWLTVV.

The J gene is TRBJ1-3, the V gene TRBV2; 7 bases are shared with TRBD1. There are 16 residues in the CDR3. The germline V gene encodes CDR1 SNHLY and CDR2 FYNNEI. The V segment lost 6 bases and the J segment 0 bases; nucleotides outside the gene matches: 8. CDR3 amino acids: CASSADRVVSGNTIYF. For the CDR3, the DNA is TGTGCCAGCAGCGCCGACAGGGTAGTCTCTGGAAACACCATATATTTT.

This clone was recorded a few times. J is TRBJ2-7 and V is TRBV6-1; D remains ambiguous. Trimming cost V 4 bases and J 3 bases, with 10 bases left between them. CDR1 and CDR2 (germline): MNHNS, SASEGT. This CDR3 comprises 13 residues. The CDR3 DNA reads as TGTGCCAGCAGTGTTGAACAGTTCTACGAGCAGTACTTC. Amino acids: CASSVEQFYEQYF.

This clone was counted only a few times. This chain joins TRBV6-5 and TRBJ2-7; 8 bases are shared with TRBD2. V trimming: 4 bases; J trimming: 5 bases; junction bases outside the gene matches: 7. This CDR3 spans 14 amino acids. CDR1 and CDR2 (germline): MNHEY, SVGAGI. The CDR3 DNA is TGTGCCAGCAGTTTCAGGACTAGCATCCACGAGCAGTACTTC. It translates to CASSFRTSIHEQYF.

The V call is TRBV11-2, the J call TRBJ2-3; D may correspond to TRBD1 or TRBD2 (5 bases each). Between the trimmed V and J ends, which lost 3 bases and 5 bases, there was a span of 6 bases. This CDR3 is 12 amino acids long. CDR1 and CDR2 (germline): SGHAT, FQNNGV. The CDR3 is CASSFGGDTQYF. The CDR3 DNA reads as TGTGCCAGCAGCTTTGGGGGAGATACGCAGTATTTT.

A single count supports this clone. The V gene is TRBV6-1, the J gene TRBJ1-5; D remains ambiguous. Trimming stripped 3 bases from V and 5 bases from J, with 11 bases between. There are 14 residues in the CDR3. Per germline, CDR1 MNHNS and CDR2 SASEGT. CDR3: CASSDSLSDQPQHF. The DNA of the CDR3 is TGTGCCAGCAGTGATTCCTTGTCTGATCAGCCCCAGCATTTT.

The gene calls are TRBV6-5 and TRBJ2-7, with 9 nucleotides matching TRBD2. Germline CDR1 MNHEY, CDR2 SVGAGI. The CDR3 contains 12 residues. Trimming cost V 6 bases and J 3 bases; bases outside gene matches: 0. This CDR3 is CASRTSGYEQYF. In DNA, the CDR3 is TGTGCCAGCAGGACTAGCGGCTACGAGCAGTACTTC.

The chain combines TRBV18 with TRBJ2-7; 7 nucleotides agree with TRBD1. Germline loops: CDR1 KGHSH, CDR2 LQKENI. There are 15 residues in the CDR3. After removal of 2 bases from V and 3 bases from J, the junction contained 7 bases not matched to a gene. Written as DNA, the CDR3 is TGTGCCAGCTCACCAATCGGACAGGTGAACTACGAGCAGTACTTC. It encodes CASSPIGQVNYEQYF.

The chain recombines TRBV6-6 with TRBJ2-7; maybe TRBD2 (6 bases). Germline CDR1 reads MNHNY; CDR2 reads SVGAGI (reference sequence). V lost 3 bases to trimming and J lost 3 bases, with 15 bases between them. The length of the CDR3 is 15 residues. For the CDR3, the DNA is TGTGCCAGCAGTTATGTGGGGCTTAGCGGCTACGAGCAGTACTTC. Translation: CASSYVGLSGYEQYF.

V is TRBV28 and J is TRBJ1-2; 7 bases are shared with TRBD1. Germline CDR1 is MDHEN and CDR2 is SYDVKM. This CDR3 comprises 15 residues. V gave up 9 bases and J gave up 4 bases; unmatched junction bases: 14. The CDR3 loop reads CASLRQGKIGYGYTF. CDR3 DNA: TGTGCCAGTCTTCGACAGGGAAAGATCGGCTATGGCTACACCTTC.

This chain links TRBV5-8 with TRBJ2-5; D is uncertain. The V gene's germline CDR1 is SGHTS and CDR2 YDEGEE. The CDR3 contains 14 residues. Trimming removed 4 bases from V and 3 bases from J, with 13 bases in between. CDR3 bases: TGTGCCAGCAGCCCCGTGGGCCTCAAAGAGACCCAGTACTTC. Translating it yields CASSPVGLKETQYF.

This sequence joins TRBV9 and TRBJ1-4, with TRBD1 as a possible D gene (5 bases). The length of the CDR3 is 14 residues. The V gene's germline CDR1 is SGDLS and CDR2 YYNGEE. The V and J ends lost 3 bases and 7 bases respectively, with 13 bases between them. The CDR3 nucleotides are TGTGCCAGCAGCGGGGAGGGGTTAAGTGAAAAACTGTTTTTT. Translated: CASSGEGLSEKLFF. The whole variable domain, filled in from reference TRBV9 and TRBJ1-4, reads DSGVTQTPKHLITATGQRVTLRCSPRSGDLSVYWYQQSLDQGLQFLIQYYNGEERAKGNILERFSAQQFPDLHSELNLSSLELGDSALYFCASSGEGLSEKLFFGSGTQLSVL.

The chain has TRBV7-7 and TRBJ2-6, with no clear D. Trimming pared 5 bases from V and 5 bases from J, leaving 16 bases between. The germline gives CDR1 SSHAT, CDR2 FNYEAQ (reference sequence). CDR3 size: 16 residues. The CDR3 nucleotides are TGTGCCAGCAGCCACCACAAACAAAGTCGGGCCAACGTCCTGACTTTC. Protein product: CASSHHKQSRANVLTF.

This chain uses TRBV6-5 with TRBJ1-2; the D is unclear. This CDR3 contains 13 residues. V was shortened by 6 bases and J by 4 bases, with 12 bases between the two germline ends. Germline CDR1 MNHEY, CDR2 SVGAGI. CDR3 sequence reads: CASRNSEPYGYTF. The CDR3 DNA sequence: TGTGCCAGCAGAAATTCGGAGCCCTATGGCTACACCTTC.

This chain uses TRBV25-1 with TRBJ2-4; D is possibly TRBD2 (5 bases). With 7 bases removed from V and 0 bases from J, the gap between germline ends came to 13 bases. The germline CDR1 and CDR2 sequences are MGHDK and SYGVNS. The CDR3 is made up of 15 amino acids. CDR3 amino acids: CASIQDFLAKNIQYF. CDR3 coding DNA: TGTGCCAGCATCCAGGACTTCTTAGCCAAAAACATTCAGTACTTC.

The chain joins TRBV6-6 to TRBJ2-3; TRBD2 aligns across 12 bases. V lost 0 bases and J lost 3; bases outside the gene matches: 1. The CDR3 spans 16 residues. CDR1 is MNHNY and CDR2 is SVGAGI in the germline V gene (reference sequence). CDR3 sequence reads: CASSYSGTSGTDTQYF. The CDR3 DNA is TGTGCCAGCAGTTACTCCGGGACTAGCGGGACAGATACGCAGTATTTT.

The chain couples TRBV5-1 to TRBJ2-1; D unresolved. The CDR3 extends over 18 amino acids. CDR1 and CDR2 from the germline V gene are SGHRS and YFSETQ. The germline V and J ends were trimmed by 2 bases and 0 bases, with 18 bases remaining between them. The CDR3 region is CASSLYLTGASSYNEQFF. The CDR3, as DNA: TGCGCCAGCAGCTTATACTTGACTGGCGCTAGCTCCTACAATGAGCAGTTCTTC.

The chain links TRBV18 to TRBJ1-2; TRBD1 might be the D (5 bases). The V gene lost 2 bases and the J gene lost 2 bases, with 9 bases spanning the gap. Germline CDR1 is KGHSH and CDR2 is LQKENI. CDR3 length: 14 residues. This CDR3 reads CASSPGDQNYGYTF. CDR3 DNA sequence: TGTGCCAGCTCACCAGGGGACCAAAACTATGGCTACACCTTC.